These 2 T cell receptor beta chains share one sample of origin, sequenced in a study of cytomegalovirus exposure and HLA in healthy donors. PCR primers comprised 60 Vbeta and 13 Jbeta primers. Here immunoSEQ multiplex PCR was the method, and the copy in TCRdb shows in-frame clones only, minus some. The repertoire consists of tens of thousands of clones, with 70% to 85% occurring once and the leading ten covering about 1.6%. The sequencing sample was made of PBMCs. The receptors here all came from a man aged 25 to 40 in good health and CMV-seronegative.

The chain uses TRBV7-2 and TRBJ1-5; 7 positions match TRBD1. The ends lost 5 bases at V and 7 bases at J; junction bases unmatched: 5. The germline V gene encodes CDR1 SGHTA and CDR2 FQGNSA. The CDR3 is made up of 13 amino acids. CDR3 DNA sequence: TGTGCCAGCAGCAACCGACAGGGACAGCCCCAGCATTTT. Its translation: CASSNRQGQPQHF.

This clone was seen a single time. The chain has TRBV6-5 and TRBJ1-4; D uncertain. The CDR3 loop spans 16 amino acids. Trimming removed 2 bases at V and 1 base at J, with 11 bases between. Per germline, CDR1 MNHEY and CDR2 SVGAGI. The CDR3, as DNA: TGTGCCAGCAGTTACATGCGGGCAGAAACTAATGAAAAACTGTTTTTT. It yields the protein CASSYMRAETNEKLFF.